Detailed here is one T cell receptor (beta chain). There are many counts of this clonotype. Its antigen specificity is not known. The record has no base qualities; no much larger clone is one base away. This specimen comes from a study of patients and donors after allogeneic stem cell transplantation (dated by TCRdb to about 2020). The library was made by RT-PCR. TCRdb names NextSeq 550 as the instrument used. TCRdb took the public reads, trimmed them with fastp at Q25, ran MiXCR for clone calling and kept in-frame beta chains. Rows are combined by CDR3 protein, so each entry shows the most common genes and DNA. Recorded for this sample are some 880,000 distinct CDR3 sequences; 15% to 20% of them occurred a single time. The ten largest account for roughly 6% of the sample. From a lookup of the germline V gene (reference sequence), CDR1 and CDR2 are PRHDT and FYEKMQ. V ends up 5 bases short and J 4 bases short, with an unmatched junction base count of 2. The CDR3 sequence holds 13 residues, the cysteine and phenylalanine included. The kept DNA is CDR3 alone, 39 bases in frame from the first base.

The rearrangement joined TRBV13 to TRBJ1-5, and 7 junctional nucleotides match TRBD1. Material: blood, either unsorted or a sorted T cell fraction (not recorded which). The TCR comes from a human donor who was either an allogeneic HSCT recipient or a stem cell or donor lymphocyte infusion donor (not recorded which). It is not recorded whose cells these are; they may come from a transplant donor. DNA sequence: TGTGCCAGCAGCCACAGGGGTAATCAGCCCCAGCATTTT. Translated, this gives CASSHRGNQPQHF.